This T cell receptor (beta chain) originates from a study of blood T cell repertoires in COVID-19. The wider study: COVID-19 samples collected from the United States, Italy and Spain covered acute and convalescent phases.

CDR3 length: 15 residues. Trimming cost V 0 bases and J 1 base, with 8 bases left between them. Germline-derived CDR1 and CDR2 are MNHNY and SVGAGI (reference sequence). Authors' data handling: For nucleated cells, counts were estimated from reference gene primer amplification. Here immunoSEQ multiplex PCR was the method, and the copy in TCRdb shows in-frame clones only, minus some. D and trimming come from the DNA, and the V and J calls and clone size come from that table. The repertoire includes roughly 160,000 clones, about 88% of them detected once, and approximately 2% sits in the top ten. Sequenced sample: peripheral blood. This chain joins TRBV6-6 and TRBJ2-3; a weak D match, TRBD1 (5 bases). The TCR comes from a man aged 45-65 years who had recovered from COVID-19. The CDR3 bases are TGTGCCAGCAGTTACTCAGGGGTCGGCACAGATACGCAGTATTTT. Its translation is CASSYSGVGTDTQYF.